This T cell receptor beta chain was found in a study of sequential checkpoint blockade in melanoma (dated by TCRdb to the late 2010s). Concerning the study at large: Patients were randomized 1:1 to first-line nivolumab followed by ipilimumab (arm A) or ipilimumab followed by nivolumab (arm B). Maintenance nivolumab was given following each of the two trial sequences. The study at large found these results: Larger, independent patient cohorts are needed to validate the response-prediction model that combines TCR metrics and mutation burden.

The immunoSEQ Assay was used to immunosequence TCRbeta CDR3 regions from genomic DNA. Before high-throughput sequencing, the genomic DNA was amplified using bias-controlled multiplex PCR. Turning to the authors' computational methods: To quantify the absolute abundance of each unique TCRbeta CDR3 region, the sequences were collapsed and filtered. Clonality, defined as 1 minus Pielou's evenness, was calculated using only productive rearrangements. A previously published method was used to identify clones whose frequencies were significantly greater in on-treatment samples than in baseline samples. TCRdb re-hosts the immuneACCESS table, in-frame sequences only. Its copies lack some clones; in the studies checked, an unresolved V gene accounts for under half of them, and the cause for the rest is not known. D and trimming come from the DNA, and the V and J calls and clone size come from that table. The sample table records roughly 5,000 clones; roughly 55% of these occur just once. The top ten clones comprise about two fifths of the sample.

A word on this clone: Its recognized antigen is unknown. Base-call qualities are not available, and no considerably larger clone is one nucleotide away.

Reading the label with the study, this specimen's treatment or condition is: randomized to nivolumab then ipilimumab (arm A) or the reverse (arm B). None of the trial patients had been given prior DNA-damaging chemotherapy. On a FACS Aria II flow cytometer, live CD3+CD8+ cells that were negative for CD19 and CD56 were sorted from thawed PBMCs. Samples came from patients with melanoma in CheckMate 064, a randomized, open-label phase II trial of sequential checkpoint blockade. Peripheral blood mononuclear cells were collected by leukapheresis, purified using Ficoll-Paque, and frozen in human serum containing around 10% DMSO. Right after sorting, the blood CD3+CD8+ cells were verified to be >95% pure, and DNA extraction followed. V loses 1 base, J loses 2 bases, and the germline ends lie 10 bases apart. The germline V gene sets CDR1 to SGHDN and CDR2 to FVKESK. The cysteine opens and the phenylalanine closes a CDR3 of 15 amino acids. Only CDR3 DNA remains: 45 bases, in frame from the first base.

The chain employs TRBV14 and TRBJ2-3; TRBD2 might be the D gene, on 6 matching bases. The receptor's source is a human donor with melanoma. Sequencing used CD8+ T cells sorted from blood (inferred from file names), obtained from a patient given nivolumab and ipilimumab in sequence. The CDR3 region reads CASSQVSSVTDTQYF. The nucleotide sequence is given as TGTGCCAGCAGCCAAGTCTCTAGCGTCACAGATACGCAGTATTTT.